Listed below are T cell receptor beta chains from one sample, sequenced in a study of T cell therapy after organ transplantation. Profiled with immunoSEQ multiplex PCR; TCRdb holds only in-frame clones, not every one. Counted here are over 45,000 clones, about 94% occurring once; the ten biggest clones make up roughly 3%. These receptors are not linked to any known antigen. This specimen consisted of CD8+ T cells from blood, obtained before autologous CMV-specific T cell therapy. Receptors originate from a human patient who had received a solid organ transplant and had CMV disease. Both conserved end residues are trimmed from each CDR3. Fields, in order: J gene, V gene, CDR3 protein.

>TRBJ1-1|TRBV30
AWSVEVPNTEAF
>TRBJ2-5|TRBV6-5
ASSYTLDLAGETQY
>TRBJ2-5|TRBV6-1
ASSGLQGALRETQY
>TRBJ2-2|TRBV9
ASSVNIDRPNTGELF
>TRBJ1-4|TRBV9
APRVGQINEKLF
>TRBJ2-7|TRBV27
ASSLTGQGYEQY
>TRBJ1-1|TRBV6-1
ASSEIMGGLNTEAF
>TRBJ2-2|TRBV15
ATMGLNTGELF
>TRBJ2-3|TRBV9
ASSGHQTLGDTQY
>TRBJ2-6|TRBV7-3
ASSLSGLGANVLT
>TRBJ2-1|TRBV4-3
ASSQDQPLTGSVNEQF
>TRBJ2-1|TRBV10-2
ASSASFSALSYNEQF
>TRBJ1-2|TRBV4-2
ASSQDFGGYGYT
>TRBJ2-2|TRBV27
ASSSGTRAGELF
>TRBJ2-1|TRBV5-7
ASRSSPGQGSNEQF
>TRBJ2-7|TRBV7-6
ASSLGPPSAGDRHYEQY
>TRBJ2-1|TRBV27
ASSRVGLAVDNEQF
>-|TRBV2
ASRELQGHSYEQY
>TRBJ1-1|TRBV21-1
ASSKNAHPPRGEGETEAF
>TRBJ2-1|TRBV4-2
ASSHKVGVYNEQF
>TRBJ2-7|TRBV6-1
ASSEWRLAGSYEQY
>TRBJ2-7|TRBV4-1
ASSQLSSGLESYEQY
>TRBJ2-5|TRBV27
ASSTNQETQY
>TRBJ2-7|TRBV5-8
ASSSALRTYEQY
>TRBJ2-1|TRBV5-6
ASSLGLNNEQF
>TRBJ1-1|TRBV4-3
ASSQGGTAEAF
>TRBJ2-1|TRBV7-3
ASSLRPSGGYEQF
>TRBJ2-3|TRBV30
AWWRELGGTDTQY
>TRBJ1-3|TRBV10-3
AISDVGVGNTIY
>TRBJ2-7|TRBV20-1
SAGTGHEQY
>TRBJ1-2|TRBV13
ASSLGQGFEDYGYT
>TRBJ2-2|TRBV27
ASSNTGELF
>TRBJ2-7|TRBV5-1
ASSQTGGASEQY
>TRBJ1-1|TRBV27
ASSLYQGLNTEAF
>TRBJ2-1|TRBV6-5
ASSYGVAGGPNEQF
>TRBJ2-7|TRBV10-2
ASGLGNGEQY
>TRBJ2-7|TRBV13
ASSRETDLYEQY
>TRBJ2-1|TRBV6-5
ASRGQGRNEQF
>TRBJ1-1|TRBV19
ASSTRSGGLGDTEAF
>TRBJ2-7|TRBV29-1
SISSWRNEIYEQY
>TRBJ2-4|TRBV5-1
ASSLAGTGTKNIQY
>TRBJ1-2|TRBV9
ASSPLQGPSYGYT
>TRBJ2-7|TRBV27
ASRASGFGVYEQY
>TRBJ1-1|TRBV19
ASSTTLNTEAF
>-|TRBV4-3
ASSRDQGAGYEQY
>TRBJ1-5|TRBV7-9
ASSPSEGQPQH
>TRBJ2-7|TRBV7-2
ASSPLGDLPYEQY
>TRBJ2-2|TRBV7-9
ASSSGQGLTGELF
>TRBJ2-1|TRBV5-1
ASSPGGNEQF
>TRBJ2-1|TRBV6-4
ASSSGTSGPKF
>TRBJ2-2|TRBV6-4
ASSDGEAAPNTGELF
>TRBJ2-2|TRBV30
AWSVPGKDTGELF
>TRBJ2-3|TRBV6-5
ASSSTDTQY
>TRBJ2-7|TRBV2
ASSDPDRGAYEQY
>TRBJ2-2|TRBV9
ASSPTEGTNTGELF